The clone carrying this T cell receptor beta chain was counted a single time. Antigen specificity is unknown. This entry comes from a study of graft-versus-host responses after intestinal transplantation. Looking at the study overall: The study gave all recipients anti-thymocyte globulin induction, then tacrolimus and steroids for about 3 years. General study findings and limits: Allografts of patients with graft-donor T cell macrochimerism showed high graft-versus-host to host-versus-graft clone ratios.

TCRdb's copy holds only in-frame clones and misses some; the assay was immunoSEQ multiplex PCR. This table has fewer than 150,000 clones, approximately 92% appearing once. In germline, CDR1 is MNHNS, CDR2 SASEGT. The CDR3 contains 15 residues. Trimming removed 8 bases from V and 0 bases from J, with 16 bases in between. The rearrangement joins TRBV6-1 to TRBJ1-2; D is unclear. This receptor was obtained from a human donor who received an intestinal transplant. This specimen consisted of unstimulated CD4+ T cells sorted from spleen or lymph node cells, obtained before intestinal transplant. In DNA form, the CDR3 reads TGTGCCAGCTTCGAGGGCAACGTAGCTAACTATGGCTACACCTTC. It encodes CASFEGNVANYGYTF.